This T cell receptor beta chain was profiled in a study of T cells in severe cutaneous drug reactions. Across the study: Recruitment ran 2011 to 2018 in Taiwan, Thailand and a European registry. Findings and limits, study-wide: In carbamazepine-induced Stevens-Johnson syndrome or toxic epidermal necrolysis, TRBV12-4 averaged about 30% in blister cells and 4.5% to 5% in PBMC.

TCR subtype-specific primers in iRepertoire multiplex PCR prepared libraries for bulk and single-cell sequencing. TCRdb reworked the multiplex PCR reads into one entry per CDR3 protein, no DNA. This table lists tens of thousands of distinct CDR3 sequences. This clonotype registers medium-sized by frequency. Its cognate antigen is unknown. Sequenced patients had Stevens-Johnson syndrome or toxic epidermal necrolysis caused by carbamazepine. The CDR3 is 12 residues long. Germline V gene data show CDR1 as SQVTM and CDR2 as ANQGSEA. This clonotype was sampled from a human donor with toxic epidermal necrolysis, a severe cutaneous drug reaction. The specimen sequenced was PBMCs. This rearrangement joins TRBV29-1 to TRBJ2-3; absent DNA, TCRdb's TRBD1 call cannot be checked. CDR3 loop: CSVEPGTDTQYF.